This T cell receptor beta chain was sequenced during a study of OX40 agonist ivuxolimab in advanced cancers. Blood got drawn at baseline, again on cycle 4 day 1, and then on cycle 7 day 1. Germline V gene sequence: CDR1 MGHRA, CDR2 YSYEKL. This CDR3 region has 13 residues. Trimming took 0 bases from V and 10 from J, leaving 9 bases between them. Some clones are missing from TCRdb's copy, which holds only in-frame ones; the method was immunoSEQ multiplex PCR. The data show more than 70,000 clones, 85% seen once. The sequences come from CD4+ or CD8+ T cells sorted from blood, collected in a trial of the OX40 agonist ivuxolimab. The V gene is TRBV4-1, the J gene TRBJ1-4, with D unresolved. This sequence originates from an adult with an advanced solid tumor such as melanoma, head and neck, liver or kidney cancer. CDR3 coding DNA: TGCGCCAGCAGCCAAGATAGAGGCAGAAAACTGTTTTTT. Protein product: CASSQDRGRKLFF.